This T cell receptor (beta chain) was obtained from a study of blood T cells in healthy people across ages. About the study: Capturing about one barcoded beta molecule per two T cells was achieved by template switching.

In regard to this clonotype: Its antigen remains unknown.

Study observations and caveats: Higher naive T cell percentage went strongly together with higher TCR beta diversity.

Using a J-beta primer mix together with a sample-barcoded 5' primer, a second PCR was run for about 7 to 12 cycles. At least 3 million CDR3-containing paired-end reads were obtained per sample. Via MiXCR, TCRdb re-called the 5' RACE reads, giving one row per CDR3 protein. The data show 2 million or so distinct CDR3 sequences, about 49% seen once. Those donating, healthy Caucasian individuals from Russia, were aged roughly 6 to 90. CDR1 MNHNY and CDR2 SVGAGI come from the germline V gene (reference sequence). The ends lost 6 bases at V and 5 bases at J; junction bases unmatched: 10. This CDR3 region has 15 residues.

The source is a woman between 40 and 50 years old in good health. Sequenced input: blood. V usage is TRBV6-6 and J usage is TRBJ2-7, with 10 bases that match TRBD1. The CDR3 reads CASSTRDRGYHEQYF. As DNA, the CDR3 is TGTGCCAGCAGCACTCGGGACAGGGGTTACCACGAGCAGTACTTC.